Listed here are 2 T cell receptor beta chains from one sample, sequenced in a study of Graves' ophthalmopathy and Graves' hyperthyroidism. Using RNA transcripts, the TCR beta CDR3 regions were amplified. Amplification began with first-round RT-PCR using HTBI primers, then second-round multiplex PCR was performed. TCRdb reprocessed the multiplex PCR reads with MiXCR, giving one entry per CDR3 protein. The table records about 1.1 million distinct CDR3 sequences, about 40% of them present only once. Sequencing used peripheral blood or thyroid tissue (not recorded which). The receptors originated from an adult man with Graves' hyperthyroidism.

This clonotype was counted only a few times. This sequence joins TRBV6-5 and TRBJ2-5; no reliable D call. The CDR3 is 14 amino acids. Looked up from germline, CDR1 is MNHEY and CDR2 is SVGAGI. Trimming cost V 1 base and J 5 bases, with 11 bases left between them. DNA of the CDR3: TGTGCCAGCAGTTACTTTAAGGGTGCCGAGACCCAGTACTTC. Protein product: CASSYFKGAETQYF.

In this sample, this clonotype turned up many times. J is TRBJ2-2 and V is TRBV9; 10 bases are shared with TRBD2. Looked up from germline, CDR1 is SGDLS and CDR2 is YYNGEE. The CDR3 sequence is 14 residues long. After removal of 4 bases from V and 10 bases from J, the junction contained 7 bases not matched to a gene. The CDR3 coding sequence is TGTGCCAGCAGCACCGGGACTAGCGAAGTGGAGCTGTTTTTT. Its translation is CASSTGTSEVELFF.